The 3 T cell receptor beta chains in this list originate from one sample, sequenced in a study of blood T cell repertoires in COVID-19. Clones were read by immunoSEQ multiplex PCR, and TCRdb kept only the in-frame ones, dropping some. The sample lists tens of thousands of clones, about 86% occurring once. Sequenced sample: peripheral blood. Receptors originate from a man between 70 and 80 years old with acute or convalescent COVID-19.

This clone was seen a few times. This chain connects TRBV11-2 to TRBJ2-3; maybe TRBD2 (5 bases). The germline gives CDR1 SGHAT, CDR2 FQNNGV. The CDR3 runs to 15 residues. Trimming cost V 5 bases and J 2 bases, with 14 bases left between them. For the CDR3, the DNA is TGTGCCAGCAGCGACTCTAGCTTCCCCACAGATACGCAGTATTTT. Translation: CASSDSSFPTDTQYF.

This chain connects TRBV3-1 (or the pseudogene TRBV3-2) to TRBJ1-3; the match to TRBD1 covers 8 bases. Germline V CDR1 and CDR2: LGHDT, YNNKEL (reference sequence). Germline trimming cut 0 bases from V and 2 bases from J; bases unmatched to any gene: 3. This CDR3 is 16 amino acids long. The CDR3 loop is CASSQDRGQAGNTIYF. The DNA for the CDR3 is TGTGCCAGCAGCCAAGATCGGGGACAGGCTGGAAACACCATATATTTT.

This clone has just one count. The V call is TRBV6-1, the J call TRBJ2-5; D possibly corresponds to TRBD2 (6 bases). This CDR3 has 11 residues. V was pared by 1 base and J by 13 bases, with 10 bases between. Per the germline V gene, CDR1 is MNHNS and CDR2 is SASEGT. DNA for the CDR3: TGTGCCAGCAGTGAAGGGGGGGAATGGTACTTC. It encodes CASSEGGEWYF.